These 29 T cell receptor beta chains share one sample of origin, sequenced in a study of shared clonotypes between healthy human individuals. Clones were sequenced by immunoSEQ multiplex PCR, and TCRdb holds only the in-frame ones, with some missing. The profile shows about 480,000 clones, less than 85% of them singletons. The sequenced sample consisted of PBMCs. The receptors come from a woman aged 40 to 50 in good health. Some clones in this sample may be carry-over from other donors' samples.

J is TRBJ2-5 and V is TRBV7-2; D remains ambiguous. V lost 4 bases to trimming and J lost 0 bases, with 18 bases between them. CDR1 SGHTA and CDR2 FQGNSA come from the germline V gene. This CDR3 has 17 amino acids. For the CDR3, the DNA is TGTGCCAGCAGCTACCACAATTTCCCACGATACCAAGAGACCCAGTACTTC. It encodes CASSYHNFPRYQETQYF.

In its sample, this clone was seen many times. V and J are TRBV7-9 and TRBJ1-1; D uncertain. The ends were cut back, 5 bases at V and 6 bases at J, with 13 bases in the middle. Germline V gene sequence: CDR1 SEHNR, CDR2 FQNEAQ (reference sequence). The CDR3 spans 13 residues. CDR3 loop: CASSQSGGPEAFF. DNA of the CDR3: TGTGCCAGCAGCCAATCCGGTGGGCCTGAAGCTTTCTTT.

The chain recombines TRBV7-3 with TRBJ2-7; 11 nucleotides agree with TRBD1. Per germline, CDR1 SGHTA and CDR2 FQGTGA. J was trimmed by 6 bases and V by 5 bases; bases with no gene match: 6. The CDR3 extends over 14 amino acids. CDR3 sequence: CASSPGQGEIEQYF. The DNA of the CDR3 is TGTGCCAGCAGCCCGGGACAGGGGGAAATCGAGCAGTACTTC.

The chain has TRBV11-3 and TRBJ2-7; D perhaps matches TRBD1 (5 bases). The V gene's germline CDR1 is SGHNT and CDR2 YENEEA. This CDR3 contains 14 residues. V was clipped by 3 bases and J by 2 bases, with 11 bases between them. Here the CDR3 reads CASSFSDIAYEQYF. The CDR3 DNA reads as TGTGCCAGCAGCTTCTCGGACATAGCCTACGAGCAGTACTTC. The full variable domain, with the rest looked up from reference TRBV11-3 and TRBJ2-7, is EAGVVQSPRYKIIEKKQPVAFWCNPISGHNTLYWYLQNLGQGPELLIRYENEEAVDDSQLPKDRFSAERLKGVDSTLKIQPAELGDSAVYLCASSFSDIAYEQYFGPGTRLTVT.

The V gene is TRBV6-1, the J gene TRBJ2-3; D perhaps matches TRBD2 (6 bases). The germline V and J ends were trimmed by 3 bases and 2 bases, with 24 bases remaining between them. The germline V gene has CDR1 MNHNS and CDR2 SASEGT. The CDR3 has 19 amino acids. The CDR3 sequence: CASSEFRLAHRRNTDTQYF. Written as DNA, the CDR3 is TGTGCCAGCAGTGAGTTCAGGCTAGCGCATCGACGAAACACAGATACGCAGTATTTT.

In this sample, this clone turned up many times. The chain links TRBV28 to TRBJ1-5, with TRBD1 identical over 8 bases. The CDR3 is made up of 17 amino acids. Germline CDR1 is MDHEN and CDR2 is SYDVKM. Unmatched junction bases numbered 16, after V lost 7 bases and J lost 5 bases. The CDR3 reads CASMDRAGYRLHQPQHF. For the CDR3, the DNA is TGTGCCAGCATGGACAGGGCGGGGTATCGGTTACATCAGCCCCAGCATTTT.

The chain links TRBV4-3 to TRBJ2-7, with TRBD2 matching over 16 bases. There are 19 residues in the CDR3. V dropped 3 bases and J dropped 2; count of bases not matched to a gene: 10. Per the germline V gene, CDR1 is LGHNA and CDR2 is YSLEER. CDR3 sequence: CASSHSPGLAGGRAYEQYF. The DNA for the CDR3 is TGCGCCAGCAGCCACTCACCGGGACTAGCGGGAGGGAGGGCCTACGAGCAGTACTTC.

The chain combines TRBV12-5 with TRBJ2-3; D is possibly TRBD1 (6 bases). This CDR3 is 16 amino acids long. Germline CDR1 reads LGHNT; CDR2 reads FRNRAP. Trimming cost V 4 bases and J 1 base, with 15 bases left between them. This chain's CDR3 is CASGSLQGHGTDTQYF. The CDR3 DNA follows: TGTGCTAGTGGTTCCTTACAGGGCCACGGCACAGATACGCAGTATTTT.

The chain combines TRBV27 with TRBJ2-7; 10 bases align to TRBD2. Germline V lookup: CDR1 MNHEY, CDR2 SMNVEV (reference sequence). The CDR3 has 16 residues. V was pared by 4 bases and J by 4 bases, with 10 bases of the junction left unmatched. The CDR3 spells CASSWSAAGGKYEQYF. The DNA for the CDR3 is TGTGCCAGCAGTTGGTCTGCAGCGGGAGGGAAGTACGAGCAGTACTTC.

The chain carries TRBV9 and TRBJ2-1, with TRBD2 matching over 10 bases. The V gene's germline CDR1 is SGDLS and CDR2 YYNGEE. The junction had 7 bases not matched to a gene; V was cut back by 0 bases and J by 7 bases. This CDR3 region has 16 residues. DNA for the CDR3: TGTGCCAGCAGCGTAGGGTCTAGCGGGAGCGGTAATGAGCAGTTCTTC. Translated, it gives CASSVGSSGSGNEQFF.

The chain has TRBV10-3 and TRBJ1-1; tentative D call: TRBD1 (6 bases). The V end was cut by 6 bases, the J end by 1 base, with 12 bases between. The CDR3 consists of 14 residues. Germline loops: CDR1 ENHRY, CDR2 SYGVKD. DNA for the CDR3: TGTGCCATCAGCCTAGGGGGACCGAACACTGAAGCTTTCTTT. Its translation is CAISLGGPNTEAFF.

The J gene is TRBJ2-2, the V gene TRBV7-2, with 10 bases identical to TRBD2. The CDR3 consists of 16 residues. CDR1 is SGHTA, CDR2 FQGNSA, per germline. The J segment lost 6 bases and the V segment lost 3 bases, leaving 7 bases of the junction unmatched. In DNA form, the CDR3 reads TGTGCCAGCAGCTTCCTCTCTAGCGGGAGTGCCGGGGAGCTGTTTTTT. It is translated as CASSFLSSGSAGELFF.

V usage is TRBV7-3 and J usage is TRBJ2-2; 10 nucleotides align to TRBD1. The CDR3 totals 15 residues. J lost 6 bases, V lost 3 bases, and 4 bases had no gene match. Per the germline V gene, CDR1 is SGHTA and CDR2 is FQGTGA. In nucleotides, the CDR3 is TGTGCCAGCAGCTTCGTCGGGACAGGGGCCGGGGAGCTGTTTTTT. It is translated as CASSFVGTGAGELFF.

Only one count was recorded for this clone. The chain combines TRBV9 with TRBJ2-3; 11 nucleotides align to TRBD1. Germline V gives CDR1 SGDLS, CDR2 YYNGEE. The CDR3 runs to 16 residues. Trimming cost V 1 base and J 1 base; bases outside gene matches: 2. CDR3 bases: TGTGCCAGCAGCGTAAGGACAGGGGGCGGCACAGATACGCAGTATTTT. This sequence encodes CASSVRTGGGTDTQYF.

This chain links TRBV6-5 with TRBJ2-1; 11 bases map to TRBD2. The germline gives CDR1 MNHEY, CDR2 SVGAGI. The CDR3 runs 14 residues. V gave up 2 bases and J gave up 7 bases; unmatched junction bases: 1. In DNA form, the CDR3 reads TGTGCCAGCAGTTACACTAGCGGGAGTAATGAGCAGTTCTTC. This codes for CASSYTSGSNEQFF.

In DNA, the CDR3 is TGTGCCAGCAGCCGCCAAGGGGGACTAGGTCTAGGGGAGCAGTACTTC. It yields the protein CASSRQGGLGLGEQYF. This chain links TRBV7-2 with TRBJ2-7, with 8 bases fitting TRBD2. The V gene's germline CDR1 is SGHTA and CDR2 FQGNSA. CDR3 length: 16 amino acids. V lost 5 bases, J lost 7 bases, and 16 bases stayed unmatched.

V and J are TRBV5-4 and TRBJ2-7, with TRBD1 matching over 8 bases. CDR1 is SGHNT, CDR2 YYREEE, per germline (reference sequence). The CDR3 covers 16 residues. Trimming cost V 4 bases and J 3 bases; bases outside gene matches: 12. The CDR3 loop is CASSLLGRDRNYEQYF. The CDR3, as DNA: TGTGCCAGCAGCCTGCTTGGGCGGGACAGGAACTACGAGCAGTACTTC. Drawing the rest from reference TRBV5-4 and TRBJ2-7, the complete variable domain is ETGVTQSPTHLIKTRGQQVTLRCSSQSGHNTVSWYQQALGQGPQFIFQYYREEENGRGNFPPRFSGLQFPNYSSELNVNALELDDSALYLCASSLLGRDRNYEQYFGPGTRLTVT.

J is TRBJ2-5 and V is TRBV7-3; D call uncertain. This CDR3 is built from 13 residues. Germline V gene lookup returns CDR1 SGHTA and CDR2 FQGTGA. V was trimmed by 6 bases and J by 6 bases, leaving 14 bases between them. The CDR3 protein is CASSLDAAKTQYF. The CDR3 coding sequence is TGTGCCAGCAGTTTGGACGCAGCAAAGACCCAGTACTTC.

The rearrangement links TRBV28 to TRBJ1-1; D gene uncertain. Germline V gene lookup returns CDR1 MDHEN and CDR2 SYDVKM. The CDR3 runs to 13 residues. Trimming left V 7 bases short and J 0 bases short, with 9 bases between. CDR3 loop: CASNRQMNTEAFF. CDR3 bases: TGTGCCAGCAATCGGCAGATGAACACTGAAGCTTTCTTT.

This chain uses TRBV28 with TRBJ2-5; possibly TRBD1 for D (6 bases). The better agreement between TRBJ2-7 and the DNA end casts doubt on the J call. The CDR3 sequence is 13 residues long. CDR1 is MDHEN, CDR2 SYDVKM, per germline. CDR3 amino acids: CASVSRGGYEQYF. The CDR3 DNA sequence: TGTGCCAGCGTCAGCAGGGGCGGCTACGAGCAGTACTTC.

The chain carries TRBV7-9 and TRBJ2-7; a weak D match, TRBD1 (7 bases). The CDR3 is 14 amino acids. Germline values: CDR1 SEHNR, CDR2 FQNEAQ (reference sequence). V was shortened by 5 bases and J by 3 bases, with 14 bases between the two germline ends. The CDR3 reads CASSPEGQLYEQYF. The CDR3 region has the DNA TGTGCCAGCAGCCCGGAGGGACAGCTCTACGAGCAGTACTTC.

The chain links TRBV9 to TRBJ2-1; D is perhaps TRBD1 (5 bases). Germline V gives CDR1 SGDLS, CDR2 YYNGEE. Between the trimmed V and J ends, which lost 0 bases and 2 bases, there was a span of 12 bases. The CDR3 consists of 16 residues. The CDR3 DNA is TGTGCCAGCAGCGTAGGGTCGGACACCACCTACAATGAGCAGTTCTTC. This translates into CASSVGSDTTYNEQFF.

The V and J genes are TRBV27 and TRBJ1-5; 8 nucleotides line up with TRBD1. CDR3 length equals 14 residues. V gave up 3 bases and J gave up 9 bases; unmatched junction bases: 7. CDR1 is MNHEY and CDR2 is SMNVEV in the germline V gene (reference sequence). In nucleotides, the CDR3 is TGTGCCAGCAGTTTTACAGGGGGGGTTTGGCCCCAGCATTTT. Translation: CASSFTGGVWPQHF.

V gene TRBV10-1 combines with J gene TRBJ2-1; 7 bases match TRBD2. The CDR3 sequence is 20 residues long. Germline trimming cut 0 bases from V and 3 bases from J; bases unmatched to any gene: 17. Germline CDR1 and CDR2: WNHNN and SYGVQD (reference sequence). DNA of the CDR3: TGCGCCAGCAGTGAGTCGCGGGGAGGGCATCGAGCGCCGGGCTACAATGAGCAGTTCTTC. Its protein product is CASSESRGGHRAPGYNEQFF.

This chain links TRBV28 with TRBJ1-4; D may be TRBD1 (5 bases). The ends were cut back, 1 base at V and 8 bases at J, with 14 bases in the middle. The CDR3 extends over 15 amino acids. CDR1 and CDR2 from the germline V gene are MDHEN and SYDVKM. The CDR3 spells CASSLYGGFREKLFF. CDR3 nucleotides: TGTGCCAGCAGTTTATATGGGGGGTTTCGGGAAAAACTGTTTTTT.

The chain joins TRBV30 to TRBJ2-1; a possible D gene is TRBD1 (6 bases). The V gene's germline CDR1 is GTSNPN and CDR2 SVGIG (reference sequence). V was cut by 4 bases and J by 6 bases, with 13 bases left in between. The CDR3 extends over 13 amino acids. The DNA for the CDR3 is TGTGCCTGGAACCTTAGGGGGAGCAATGAGCAGTTCTTC. Encoded protein: CAWNLRGSNEQFF.

V and J are TRBV5-4 and TRBJ2-1, with 9 bases that match TRBD2. Germline lookup yields CDR1 SGHNT and CDR2 YYREEE (reference sequence). The V and J ends lost 4 bases and 0 bases, in that order; junction bases with no gene match: 2. CDR3 length equals 15 residues. CDR3 nucleotide sequence: TGTGCCAGCAGCCCTAGCGGGATCTCCTACAATGAGCAGTTCTTC. This encodes CASSPSGISYNEQFF.

The genes are TRBV6-5 and TRBJ2-7, with D maybe TRBD2 (7 bases). Germline lookup yields CDR1 MNHEY and CDR2 SVGAGI. V shed 8 bases and J shed 0 bases, with 11 bases lying between them. The CDR3 has 13 amino acids. CDR3 sequence: CASGGGSSYEQYF. The CDR3 coding sequence is TGTGCCAGCGGGGGCGGGAGCTCCTACGAGCAGTACTTC.

V is TRBV18 and J is TRBJ2-1; TRBD1 matches at 8 bases. CDR3 length: 15 residues. J gave up 7 bases and V 3 bases, and 8 bases lay outside the gene matches. In germline, CDR1 is KGHSH, CDR2 LQKENI. The CDR3 DNA follows: TGTGCCAGCTCACCGTGGACAGGGATGAGGAATGAGCAGTTCTTC. It encodes CASSPWTGMRNEQFF.